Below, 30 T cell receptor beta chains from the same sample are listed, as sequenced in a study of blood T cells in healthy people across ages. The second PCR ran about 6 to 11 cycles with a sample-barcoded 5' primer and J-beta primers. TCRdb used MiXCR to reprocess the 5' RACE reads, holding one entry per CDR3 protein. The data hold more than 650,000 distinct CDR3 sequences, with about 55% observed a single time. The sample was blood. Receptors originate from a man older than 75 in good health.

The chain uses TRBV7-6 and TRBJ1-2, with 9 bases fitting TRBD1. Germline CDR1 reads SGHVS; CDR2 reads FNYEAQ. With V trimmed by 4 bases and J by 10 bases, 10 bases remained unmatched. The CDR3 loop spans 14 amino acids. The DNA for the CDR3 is TGTGCCAGCAGCTCGGGGGACAGGGAGGGTGACTACACCTTC. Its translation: CASSSGDREGDYTF.

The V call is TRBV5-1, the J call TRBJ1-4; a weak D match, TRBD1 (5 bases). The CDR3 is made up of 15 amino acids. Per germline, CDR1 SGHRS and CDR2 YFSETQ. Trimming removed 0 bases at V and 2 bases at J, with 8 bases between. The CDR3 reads CASSLERGTNEKLFF. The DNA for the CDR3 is TGCGCCAGCAGCTTGGAAAGGGGCACTAATGAAAAACTGTTTTTT. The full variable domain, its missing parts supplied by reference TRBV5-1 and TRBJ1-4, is KAGVTQTPRYLIKTRGQQVTLSCSPISGHRSVSWYQQTPGQGLQFLFEYFSETQRNKGNFPGRFSGRQFSNSRSEMNVSTLELGDSALYLCASSLERGTNEKLFFGSGTQLSVL.

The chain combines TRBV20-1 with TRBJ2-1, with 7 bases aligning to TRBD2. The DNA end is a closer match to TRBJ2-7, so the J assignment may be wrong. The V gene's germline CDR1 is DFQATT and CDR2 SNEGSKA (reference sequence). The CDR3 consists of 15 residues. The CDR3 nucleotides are TGCAGTGCTAGAGATCAACCGGGAGGAGTTAATGAGCAGTACTTC. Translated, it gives CSARDQPGGVNEQYF.

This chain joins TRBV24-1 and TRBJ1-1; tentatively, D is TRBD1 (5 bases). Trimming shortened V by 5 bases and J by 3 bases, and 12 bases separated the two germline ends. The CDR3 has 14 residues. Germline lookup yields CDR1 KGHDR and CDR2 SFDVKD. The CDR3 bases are TGTGCCACCAGTGCCGGGGCTGGATACACTGAAGCTTTCTTT. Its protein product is CATSAGAGYTEAFF.

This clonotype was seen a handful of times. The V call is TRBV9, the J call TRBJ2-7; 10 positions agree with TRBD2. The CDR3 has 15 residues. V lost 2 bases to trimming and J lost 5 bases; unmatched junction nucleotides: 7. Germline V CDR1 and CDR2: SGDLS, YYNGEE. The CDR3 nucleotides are TGTGCCAGCAGCGTTGGACTAGCGGACTTCCACGAGCAGTACTTC. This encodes CASSVGLADFHEQYF.

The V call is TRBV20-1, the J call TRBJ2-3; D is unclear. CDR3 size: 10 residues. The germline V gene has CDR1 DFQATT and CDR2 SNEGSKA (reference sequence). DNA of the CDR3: TGCAGGGCATCCACAGATACGCAGTATTTT. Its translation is CRASTDTQYF.

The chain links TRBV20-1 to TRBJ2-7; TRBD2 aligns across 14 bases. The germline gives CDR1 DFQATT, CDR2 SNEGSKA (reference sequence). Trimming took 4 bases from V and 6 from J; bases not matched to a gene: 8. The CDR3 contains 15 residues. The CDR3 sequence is CSATGPGLAGGEQYF. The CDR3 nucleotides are TGCAGTGCTACCGGGCCTGGACTAGCGGGAGGCGAGCAGTACTTC.

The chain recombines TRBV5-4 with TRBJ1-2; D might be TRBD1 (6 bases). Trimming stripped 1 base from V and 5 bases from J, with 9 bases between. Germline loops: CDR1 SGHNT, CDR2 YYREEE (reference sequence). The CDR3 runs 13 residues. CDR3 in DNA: TGTGCCAGCAGCTTGCGCGGACAGTATGGCTACACCTTC. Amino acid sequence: CASSLRGQYGYTF. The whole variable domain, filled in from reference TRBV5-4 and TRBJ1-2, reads ETGVTQSPTHLIKTRGQQVTLRCSSQSGHNTVSWYQQALGQGPQFIFQYYREEENGRGNFPPRFSGLQFPNYSSELNVNALELDDSALYLCASSLRGQYGYTFGSGTRLTVV.

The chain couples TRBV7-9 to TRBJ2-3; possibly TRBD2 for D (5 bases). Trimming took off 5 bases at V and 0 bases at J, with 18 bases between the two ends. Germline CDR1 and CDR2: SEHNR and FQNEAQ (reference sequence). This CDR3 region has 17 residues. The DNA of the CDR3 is TGTGCCAGCAGCCCCTCCCGAGGGCGGATAAGCACAGATACGCAGTATTTT. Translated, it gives CASSPSRGRISTDTQYF.

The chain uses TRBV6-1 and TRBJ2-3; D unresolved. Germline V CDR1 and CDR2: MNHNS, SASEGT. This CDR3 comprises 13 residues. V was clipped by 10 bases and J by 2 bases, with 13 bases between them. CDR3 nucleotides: TGTGCCACCCTTCATCTTTTCACAGATACGCAGTATTTT. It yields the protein CATLHLFTDTQYF.

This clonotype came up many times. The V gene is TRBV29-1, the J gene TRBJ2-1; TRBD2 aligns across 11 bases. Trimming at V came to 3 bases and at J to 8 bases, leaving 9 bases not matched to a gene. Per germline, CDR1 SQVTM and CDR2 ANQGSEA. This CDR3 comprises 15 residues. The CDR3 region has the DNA TGCAGCGTTGAGGGGGCTAGCGGGAGGACCGATGAGCAGTTCTTC. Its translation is CSVEGASGRTDEQFF.

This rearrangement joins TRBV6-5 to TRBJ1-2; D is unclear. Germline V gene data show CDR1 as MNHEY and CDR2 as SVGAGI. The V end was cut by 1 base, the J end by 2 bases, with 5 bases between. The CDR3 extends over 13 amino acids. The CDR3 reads CASSYFANYGYTF. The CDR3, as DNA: TGTGCCAGCAGTTACTTCGCAAACTATGGCTACACCTTC.

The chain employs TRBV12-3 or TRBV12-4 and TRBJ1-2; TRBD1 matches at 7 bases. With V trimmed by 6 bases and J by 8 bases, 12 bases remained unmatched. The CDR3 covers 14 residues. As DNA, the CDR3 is TGTGCCAGCAGGCACGACAGGGTGTGGGGCGGCTACACCTTC. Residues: CASRHDRVWGGYTF.

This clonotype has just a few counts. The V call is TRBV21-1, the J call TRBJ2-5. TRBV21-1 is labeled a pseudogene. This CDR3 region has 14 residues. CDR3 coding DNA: TGTGCCAGCAGCAAAGCGGGCTCGGCCGGAACCCAGTACTTC. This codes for CASSKAGSAGTQYF.

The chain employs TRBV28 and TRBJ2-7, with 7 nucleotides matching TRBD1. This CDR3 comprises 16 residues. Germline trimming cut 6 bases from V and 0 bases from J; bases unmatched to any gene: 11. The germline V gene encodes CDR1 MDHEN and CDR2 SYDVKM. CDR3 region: CASSLWDSRRSYEQYF. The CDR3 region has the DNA TGTGCCAGCAGCCTCTGGGACAGCCGACGCTCCTACGAGCAGTACTTC.

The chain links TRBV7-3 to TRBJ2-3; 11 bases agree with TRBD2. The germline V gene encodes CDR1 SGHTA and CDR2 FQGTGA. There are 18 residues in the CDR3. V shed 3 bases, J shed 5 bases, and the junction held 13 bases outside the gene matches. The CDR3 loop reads CASSLVAGGSGWEDTQYF. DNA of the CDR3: TGTGCCAGCAGCTTGGTAGCGGGAGGGTCGGGTTGGGAAGATACGCAGTATTTT.

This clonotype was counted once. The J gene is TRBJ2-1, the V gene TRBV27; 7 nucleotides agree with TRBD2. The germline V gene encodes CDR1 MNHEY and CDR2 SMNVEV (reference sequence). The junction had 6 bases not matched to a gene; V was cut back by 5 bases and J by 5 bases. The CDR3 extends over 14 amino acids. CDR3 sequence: CASSPGLENNEQFF. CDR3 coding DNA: TGTGCCAGCAGTCCCGGACTAGAGAACAATGAGCAGTTCTTC.

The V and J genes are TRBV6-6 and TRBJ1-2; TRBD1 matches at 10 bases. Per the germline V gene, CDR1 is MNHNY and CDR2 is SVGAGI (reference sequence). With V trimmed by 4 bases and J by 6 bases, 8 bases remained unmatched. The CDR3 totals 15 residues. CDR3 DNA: TGTGCCAGCAGTTTCTCGCCGGGGACAGGGGATGGCTACACCTTC. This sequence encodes CASSFSPGTGDGYTF.

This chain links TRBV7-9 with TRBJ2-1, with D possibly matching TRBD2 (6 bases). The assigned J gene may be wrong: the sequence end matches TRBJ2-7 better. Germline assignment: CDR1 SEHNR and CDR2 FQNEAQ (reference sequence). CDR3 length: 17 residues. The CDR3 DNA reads TGTGCCAGCAGCTCGATCGGGGGAGCTTCGTCCTACAATGAGCAGTACTTC. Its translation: CASSSIGGASSYNEQYF.

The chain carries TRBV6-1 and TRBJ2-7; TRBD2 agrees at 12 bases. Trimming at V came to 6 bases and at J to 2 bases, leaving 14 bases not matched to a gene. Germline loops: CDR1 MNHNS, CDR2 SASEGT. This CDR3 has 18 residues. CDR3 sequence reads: CASRDRFPTSGRTYEQYF. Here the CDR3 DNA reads TGTGCCAGCAGGGACAGGTTCCCGACTAGCGGGAGAACCTACGAGCAGTACTTC.

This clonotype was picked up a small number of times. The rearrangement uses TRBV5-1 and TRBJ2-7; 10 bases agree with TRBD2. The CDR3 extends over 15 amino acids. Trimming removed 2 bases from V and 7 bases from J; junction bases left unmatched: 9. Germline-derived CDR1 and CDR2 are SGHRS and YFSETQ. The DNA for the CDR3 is TGCGCCAGCAGCTTCGGACTAGCGGCGGCAGGGGAGCAGTACTTC. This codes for CASSFGLAAAGEQYF.

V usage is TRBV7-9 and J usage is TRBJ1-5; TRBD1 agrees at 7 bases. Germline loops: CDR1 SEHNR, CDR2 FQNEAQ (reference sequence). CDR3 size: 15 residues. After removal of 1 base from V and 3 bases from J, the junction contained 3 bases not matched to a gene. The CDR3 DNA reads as TGTGCCAGCAGCTTAGAGGGACAGAACAATCAGCCCCAGCATTTT. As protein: CASSLEGQNNQPQHF.

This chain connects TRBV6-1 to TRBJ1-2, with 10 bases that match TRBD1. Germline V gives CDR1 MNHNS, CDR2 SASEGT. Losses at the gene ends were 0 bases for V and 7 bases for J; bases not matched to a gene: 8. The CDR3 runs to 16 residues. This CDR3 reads CASSEAPRDRGSGYTF. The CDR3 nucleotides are TGTGCCAGCAGTGAAGCTCCCCGGGACAGGGGCAGTGGCTACACCTTC.

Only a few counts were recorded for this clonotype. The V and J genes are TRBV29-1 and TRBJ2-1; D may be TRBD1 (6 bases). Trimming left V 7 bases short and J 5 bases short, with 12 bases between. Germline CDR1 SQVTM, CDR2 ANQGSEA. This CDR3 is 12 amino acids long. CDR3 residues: CSARDTNNEQFF. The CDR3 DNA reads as TGCAGCGCCCGGGACACCAACAATGAGCAGTTCTTC.

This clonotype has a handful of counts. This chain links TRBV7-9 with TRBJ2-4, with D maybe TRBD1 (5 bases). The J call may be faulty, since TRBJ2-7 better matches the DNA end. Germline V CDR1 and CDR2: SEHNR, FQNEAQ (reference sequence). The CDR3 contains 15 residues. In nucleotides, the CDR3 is TGTGCCAGCAGCTTAGCGACCCCAGGGCCTAGCGAGCAGTACTTC. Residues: CASSLATPGPSEQYF.

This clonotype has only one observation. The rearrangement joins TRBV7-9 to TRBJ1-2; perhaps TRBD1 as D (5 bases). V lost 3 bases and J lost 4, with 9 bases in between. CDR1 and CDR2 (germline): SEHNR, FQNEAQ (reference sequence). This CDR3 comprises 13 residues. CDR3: CASSFSTGYGYTF. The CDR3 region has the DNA TGTGCCAGCAGCTTCAGCACAGGCTATGGCTACACCTTC.

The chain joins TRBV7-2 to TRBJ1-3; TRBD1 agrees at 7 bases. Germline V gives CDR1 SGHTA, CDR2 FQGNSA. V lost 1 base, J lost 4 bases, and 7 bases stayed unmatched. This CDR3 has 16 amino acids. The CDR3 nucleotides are TGTGCCAGCAGCTTAGTCTCCAGGGGGAAAGGAAACACCATATATTTT. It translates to CASSLVSRGKGNTIYF.

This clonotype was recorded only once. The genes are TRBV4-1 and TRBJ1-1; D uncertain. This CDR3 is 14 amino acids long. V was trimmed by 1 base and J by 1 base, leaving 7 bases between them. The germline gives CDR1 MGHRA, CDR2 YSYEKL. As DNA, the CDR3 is TGCGCCAGCAGCCAAGCTAGGGCGAACACTGAAGCTTTCTTT. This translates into CASSQARANTEAFF.

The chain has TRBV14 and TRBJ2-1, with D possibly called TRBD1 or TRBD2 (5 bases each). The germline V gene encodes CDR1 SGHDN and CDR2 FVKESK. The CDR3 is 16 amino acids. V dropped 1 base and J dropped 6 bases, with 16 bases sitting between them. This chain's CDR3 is CASSQVGQGGGNEQFF. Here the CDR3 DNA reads TGTGCCAGCAGCCAAGTCGGGCAGGGTGGGGGCAATGAGCAGTTCTTC.

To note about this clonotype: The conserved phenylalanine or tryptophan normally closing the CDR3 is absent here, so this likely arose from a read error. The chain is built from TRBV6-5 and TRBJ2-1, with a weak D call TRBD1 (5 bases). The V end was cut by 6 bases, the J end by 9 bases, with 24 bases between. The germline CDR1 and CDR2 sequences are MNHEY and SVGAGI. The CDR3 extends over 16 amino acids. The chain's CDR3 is CASRAPAPGRSGEQFL. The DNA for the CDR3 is TGTGCCAGCAGAGCCCCGGCCCCAGGGCGGTCCGGTGAGCAGTTCCTC.